The 18 T cell receptor beta chains listed next were all sequenced from one sample in a study of blood T cells in healthy people across ages. For the second PCR, which ran for roughly 7 to 11 cycles, a sample-barcoded 5' primer and a J-beta primer mix were used. TCRdb processed the 5' RACE reads anew with MiXCR; each CDR3 protein has one entry. The sample contains about 1.5 million distinct CDR3 sequences, 35% to 45% of which appear only once. The material sequenced was blood. These receptor sequences come from a woman under 30 in good health.

The genes are TRBV7-6 and TRBJ2-6; the D is unclear. CDR3 length: 16 amino acids. Trimming took off 3 bases at V and 2 bases at J, with 11 bases between the two ends. Germline CDR1 SGHVS, CDR2 FNYEAQ. The CDR3, as DNA: TGTGCCAGCAGCTTCCTCGTAGCAACTGGGGCCAACGTCCTGACTTTC. Protein sequence: CASSFLVATGANVLTF.

This clonotype was seen more than once but under ten times. The rearrangement links TRBV7-8 to TRBJ1-2; D possibly corresponds to TRBD1 (6 bases). The germline V and J ends were trimmed by 3 bases and 0 bases, with 8 bases remaining between them. The CDR3 runs to 14 residues. The germline gives CDR1 SGHVS, CDR2 FQNEAQ. This chain's CDR3 is CASSFDRTNYGYTF. The CDR3 DNA reads TGTGCCAGCAGCTTCGACAGGACTAACTATGGCTACACCTTC.

In this sample, this clonotype turned up a few times. This chain connects TRBV4-2 to TRBJ1-2; D gene uncertain. The CDR3 is 15 residues long. The V end was cut by 4 bases, the J end by 3 bases, with 15 bases between. The germline CDR1 and CDR2 sequences are LGHNA and YNFKEQ. CDR3 coding DNA: TGTGCCAGCAGCCCCCTTCGAGGGTCCGACTATGGCTACACCTTC. This gives the protein CASSPLRGSDYGYTF.

The rearrangement joins TRBV11-2 to TRBJ2-4, with 10 nucleotides matching TRBD2. The end of the DNA aligns better with TRBJ2-5, so the J call may be wrong. Looked up from germline, CDR1 is SGHAT and CDR2 is FQNNGV. This CDR3 is built from 15 residues. CDR3 sequence (DNA): TGTGCCAGCAGCCAAGCGCTAGCGGGGGAAGAGACCCAGTACTTC. Protein: CASSQALAGEETQYF.

V usage is TRBV6-1 and J usage is TRBJ2-4; 14 nucleotides line up with TRBD2. The J call may be mistaken, given a closer DNA end match to TRBJ2-7. The CDR3 contains 17 residues. CDR1 and CDR2 from the germline V gene are MNHNS and SASEGT. DNA for the CDR3: TGTGCCAGCGAAACTGGGACTAGCGGGAGTTTCGCCTACGAGCAGTACTTC. Translating gives CASETGTSGSFAYEQYF.

V is TRBV6-6 and J is TRBJ2-1; D is ambiguous. Germline loops: CDR1 MNHNY, CDR2 SVGAGI (reference sequence). V was pared by 2 bases and J by 2 bases, with 10 bases between. CDR3 length: 15 residues. The CDR3, as DNA: TGTGCCAGCAGTTACGGGCAAGGACCCTACAATGAGCAGTTCTTC. It specifies CASSYGQGPYNEQFF.

This chain uses TRBV14 with TRBJ2-3, with 8 positions matching TRBD2. V shed 0 bases, J shed 1 base, and the junction held 15 bases outside the gene matches. Per germline, CDR1 SGHDN and CDR2 FVKESK. CDR3 size: 20 residues. The CDR3 nucleotides are TGTGCCAGCAGCCAAGAGTTTGAAAGGATAGCGGGGAGTGGCACAGATACGCAGTATTTT. It codes for CASSQEFERIAGSGTDTQYF.

The chain has TRBV11-2 and TRBJ2-5; TRBD2 agrees at 14 bases. CDR1 and CDR2 from the germline V gene are SGHAT and FQNNGV. J was trimmed by 5 bases and V by 4 bases; bases with no gene match: 6. The CDR3 covers 16 residues. The CDR3 sequence: CASSWTSGGNDETQYF. The DNA of the CDR3 is TGTGCCAGCAGCTGGACTAGCGGGGGGAACGATGAGACCCAGTACTTC.

The chain has TRBV4-1 and TRBJ1-1, with no clear D. Trimming removed 2 bases from V and 2 bases from J, with 9 bases in between. The CDR3 totals 14 residues. The germline V gene has CDR1 MGHRA and CDR2 YSYEKL. This CDR3 is CASSQSGLNTEAFF. Here the CDR3 DNA reads TGCGCCAGCAGCCAAAGTGGTCTAAACACTGAAGCTTTCTTT.

The genes are TRBV18 and TRBJ2-1; 12 nucleotides align to TRBD2. Germline-derived CDR1 and CDR2 are KGHSH and LQKENI. The CDR3 runs to 15 residues. V dropped 6 bases and J dropped 10; count of bases not matched to a gene: 10. CDR3 region: CASSLTSGRVWEQFF. CDR3 nucleotides: TGTGCCAGCTCCCTGACTAGCGGGAGAGTTTGGGAGCAGTTCTTC.

The chain carries TRBV12-3 or TRBV12-4 and TRBJ2-1, with D possibly being TRBD1 (5 bases). CDR3 length: 10 amino acids. Deletions cut 1 base from V and 15 bases from J, with 7 bases between. CDR3 nucleotides: TGTGCCAGCAGTTTAGGACAGCCGTTCTTC. Its protein product is CASSLGQPFF.

A few counts support this clonotype. The chain has TRBV20-1 and TRBJ2-7, with D possibly TRBD1 on 6 matching bases. CDR3 length: 13 residues. Germline V gene data show CDR1 as DFQATT and CDR2 as SNEGSKA (reference sequence). With 6 bases removed from V and 3 bases from J, the gap between germline ends came to 15 bases. CDR3 region: CSAPLQGNYEQYF. As DNA, the CDR3 is TGCAGTGCCCCCTTACAGGGAAACTACGAGCAGTACTTC.

This sequence joins TRBV6-2 or TRBV6-3 and TRBJ2-5, with 7 nucleotides matching TRBD2. Looked up from germline, CDR1 is MNHEY and CDR2 is SVGEGT. J lost 2 bases, V lost 3 bases, and 6 bases had no gene match. This CDR3 has 15 residues. CDR3 sequence reads: CASSYGGSRQETQYF. CDR3 bases: TGTGCCAGCAGTTATGGCGGGAGTAGGCAAGAGACCCAGTACTTC.

There are a few counts of this clonotype. This sequence joins TRBV4-1 and TRBJ1-1, with TRBD1 matching 7 bases. Trimming removed 4 bases from V and 4 bases from J; junction bases left unmatched: 3. The CDR3 length is 13 residues. Germline loops: CDR1 MGHRA, CDR2 YSYEKL. CDR3 in amino acids: CASSRGQSTEAFF. The CDR3 nucleotides are TGCGCCAGCAGCCGGGGACAGAGCACTGAAGCTTTCTTT.

The chain recombines TRBV30 with TRBJ1-1; TRBD1 is a possible D gene (5 bases). The CDR3 loop spans 17 amino acids. The germline CDR1 and CDR2 sequences are GTSNPN and SVGIG (reference sequence). V lost 3 bases and J 1 base, leaving 21 bases between the germline ends. The CDR3 region is CAWSVLAGTTGNTEAFF. Here the CDR3 DNA reads TGTGCCTGGAGCGTACTAGCCGGGACCACCGGGAACACTGAAGCTTTCTTT.

The chain uses TRBV5-1 and TRBJ2-1; the match to TRBD2 covers 10 bases. There are 18 residues in the CDR3. CDR1 and CDR2 from the germline V gene are SGHRS and YFSETQ. The junction had 14 bases not matched to a gene; V was cut back by 3 bases and J by 5 bases. CDR3 DNA sequence: TGCGCCAGCAGCTATCGAGACAGGGGACTAGCGAGAAACAATGAGCAGTTCTTC. This gives the protein CASSYRDRGLARNNEQFF.

CDR3 nucleotide sequence: TGCAGTGCTACTAGACGGGACGGAGCCTACGAGCAGTACTTC. It is translated as CSATRRDGAYEQYF. The chain joins TRBV20-1 to TRBJ2-7; D possibly matches TRBD1 or TRBD2 (5 bases each). Trimming took 4 bases from V and 2 from J, leaving 15 bases between them. The CDR3 length is 14 residues. CDR1 and CDR2 (germline): DFQATT, SNEGSKA (reference sequence).

CDR3 loop: CASSLRQDPSYEQYF. CDR3 nucleotide sequence: TGTGCCAGCAGCCTCAGACAGGATCCCTCCTACGAGCAGTACTTC. The chain uses TRBV14 and TRBJ2-7; TRBD1 is a possible D gene (6 bases). Trimming took 4 bases from V and 0 from J, leaving 13 bases between them. Germline CDR1 is SGHDN and CDR2 is FVKESK. This CDR3 is 15 amino acids long.